The 2 T cell receptor beta chains reported below all come from one sample, sequenced in a study of T-cell memory formation after mild COVID-19. TCRdb processed the 5' RACE reads anew with MiXCR; each CDR3 protein has one entry. The sample holds about 620,000 distinct CDR3 sequences, over 15% seen once. The sequencing sample was made of PBMCs or a T cell subset sorted from them (not recorded which). The receptors were gathered from an adult woman who had mild COVID-19 (a few samples of this study predate the infection). Cell type and time point are not known.

V is TRBV6-5 and J is TRBJ2-5; the match to TRBD2 covers 7 bases. CDR3 size: 15 residues. Germline CDR1 and CDR2: MNHEY and SVGAGI. The trim removed 5 bases at V and 3 bases at J, leaving 9 bases unmatched. The CDR3 is CASSTGLSTEETQYF. DNA for the CDR3: TGTGCCAGCAGTACGGGACTATCGACGGAAGAGACCCAGTACTTC.

The rearrangement uses TRBV30 and TRBJ1-1; the D gene is possibly TRBD1 (5 bases). CDR3 length: 14 amino acids. Germline V gene data show CDR1 as GTSNPN and CDR2 as SVGIG (reference sequence). V was shortened by 1 base and J by 1 base, with 10 bases between the two germline ends. CDR3 in amino acids: CAWSEYGGNTEAFF. CDR3 nucleotides: TGTGCCTGGAGTGAGTATGGGGGGAACACTGAAGCTTTCTTT.